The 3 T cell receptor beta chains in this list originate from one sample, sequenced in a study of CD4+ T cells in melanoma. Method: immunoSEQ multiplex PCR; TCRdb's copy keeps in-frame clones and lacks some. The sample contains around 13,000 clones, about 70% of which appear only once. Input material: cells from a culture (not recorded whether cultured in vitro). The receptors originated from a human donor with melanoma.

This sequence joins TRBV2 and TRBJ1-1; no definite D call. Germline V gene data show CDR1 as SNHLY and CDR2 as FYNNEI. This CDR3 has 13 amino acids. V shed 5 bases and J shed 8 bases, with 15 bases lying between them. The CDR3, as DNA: TGTGCCAGCAGTCACCAGTCAGGCGTAGAAGCTTTCTTT. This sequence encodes CASSHQSGVEAFF.

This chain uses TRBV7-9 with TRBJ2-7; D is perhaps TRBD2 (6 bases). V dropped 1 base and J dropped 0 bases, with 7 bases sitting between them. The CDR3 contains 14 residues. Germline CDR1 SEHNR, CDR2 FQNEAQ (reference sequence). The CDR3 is CASSLGGVSYEQYF. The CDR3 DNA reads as TGTGCCAGCAGCTTAGGCGGGGTCTCCTACGAGCAGTACTTC.

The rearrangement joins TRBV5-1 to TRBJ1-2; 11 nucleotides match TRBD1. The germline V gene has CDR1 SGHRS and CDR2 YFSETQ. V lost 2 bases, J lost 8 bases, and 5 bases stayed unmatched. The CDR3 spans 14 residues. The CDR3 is CASSFGQGAEGYTF. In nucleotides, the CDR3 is TGCGCCAGCAGCTTCGGACAGGGGGCGGAGGGCTACACCTTC.